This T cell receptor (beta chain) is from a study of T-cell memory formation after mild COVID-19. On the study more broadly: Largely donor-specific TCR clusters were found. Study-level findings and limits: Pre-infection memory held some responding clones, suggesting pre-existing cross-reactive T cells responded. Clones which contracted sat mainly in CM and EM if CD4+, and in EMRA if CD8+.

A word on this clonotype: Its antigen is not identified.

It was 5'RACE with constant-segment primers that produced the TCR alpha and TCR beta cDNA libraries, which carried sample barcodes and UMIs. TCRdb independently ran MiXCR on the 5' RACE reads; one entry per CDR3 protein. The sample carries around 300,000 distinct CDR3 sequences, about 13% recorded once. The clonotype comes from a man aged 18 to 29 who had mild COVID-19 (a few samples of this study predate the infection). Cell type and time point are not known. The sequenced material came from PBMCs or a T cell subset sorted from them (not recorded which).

The CDR3 nucleotides are TGTGCCAGCAGCGTAGCCGGACTTAACACCGGGGAGCTGTTTTTT. Residues: CASSVAGLNTGELFF. This sequence joins TRBV9 and TRBJ2-2; weak D call: TRBD2 (5 bases). The length of the CDR3 is 15 residues. The V gene's germline CDR1 is SGDLS and CDR2 YYNGEE. Between the trimmed V and J ends, which lost 0 bases and 2 bases, there was a span of 8 bases.